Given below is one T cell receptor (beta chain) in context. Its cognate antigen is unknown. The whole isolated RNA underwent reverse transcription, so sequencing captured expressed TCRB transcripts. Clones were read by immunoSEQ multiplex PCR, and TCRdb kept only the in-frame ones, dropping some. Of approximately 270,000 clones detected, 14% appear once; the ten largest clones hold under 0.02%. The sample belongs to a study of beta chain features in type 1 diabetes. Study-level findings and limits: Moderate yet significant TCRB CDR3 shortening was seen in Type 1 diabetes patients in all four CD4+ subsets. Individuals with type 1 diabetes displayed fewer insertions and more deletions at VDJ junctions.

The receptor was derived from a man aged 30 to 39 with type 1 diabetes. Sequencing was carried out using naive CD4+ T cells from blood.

The CDR3, as DNA: TGTGCCAGCAGCTTGGACAGGGGCACTGAAGCTTTCTTT. Amino acids: CASSLDRGTEAFF. The J gene is TRBJ1-1, the V gene TRBV11-2, with 9 bases lining up with TRBD1. V shed 3 bases, J shed 4 bases, and the junction held 0 bases outside the gene matches. Germline lookup yields CDR1 SGHAT and CDR2 FQNNGV. The CDR3 consists of 13 residues.